These 9 T cell receptor beta chains came from one sample sequenced in a study of T cells expressing NK-cell markers. From its re-call of the 5' RACE reads, TCRdb lists each CDR3 protein once, without DNA. The sample spans 350,000 to 450,000 distinct CDR3 sequences; the ten largest clones claim roughly 5.2%. Sequences were obtained from blood T cells: a sorted CD56 or NKG2C T cell subset, CD4+ or CD8+ T cells, or bulk PBMC T cells (not recorded which). The receptors shown here come from a man aged 18 to 69 in good health.

The chain joins TRBV5-1 to TRBJ1-5; TCRdb gives TRBD1 as the D gene, but with no DNA this cannot be confirmed. The CDR3 extends over 13 amino acids. CDR1 and CDR2 (germline): SGHRS, YFSETQ. The CDR3 here is CASSRGGSQPQHF. Variable domain in full (rest from reference TRBV5-1 and TRBJ1-5): KAGVTQTPRYLIKTRGQQVTLSCSPISGHRSVSWYQQTPGQGLQFLFEYFSETQRNKGNFPGRFSGRQFSNSRSEMNVSTLELGDSALYLCASSRGGSQPQHFGDGTRLSIL.

The rearrangement joins TRBV6-1 to TRBJ1-2. CDR1 MNHNS and CDR2 SASEGT come from the germline V gene. The CDR3 covers 17 residues. The CDR3 here is CASSHSPHRAQNYGYTF.

The chain has TRBV4-1 and TRBJ2-7; TCRdb's D gene call, TRBD1, goes unchecked for lack of DNA. The CDR3 has 15 residues. Germline loops: CDR1 MGHRA, CDR2 YSYEKL. The CDR3 sequence is CASSSRTGIYYEQYF.

The V call is TRBV20-1, the J call TRBJ2-3; TCRdb gives TRBD2 as the D gene, but with no DNA this cannot be confirmed. The germline CDR1 and CDR2 sequences are DFQATT and SNEGSKA (reference sequence). The CDR3 contains 16 residues. Here the CDR3 reads CSARDWGSGTTDTQYF.

This chain joins TRBV7-8 and TRBJ2-5; with no DNA, the TCRdb D assignment of TRBD1 cannot be verified. The V gene's germline CDR1 is SGHVS and CDR2 FQNEAQ. The CDR3 extends over 16 amino acids. The CDR3 protein is CASSPSRGTYQETQYF.

The chain joins TRBV11-2 to TRBJ2-7. Looked up from germline, CDR1 is SGHAT and CDR2 is FQNNGV. This CDR3 has 15 residues. Here the CDR3 reads CASSLDLTVSYEQYF. Full variable domain (rest looked up from reference TRBV11-2 and TRBJ2-7): EAGVAQSPRYKIIEKRQSVAFWCNPISGHATLYWYQQILGQGPKLLIQFQNNGVVDDSQLPKDRFSAERLKGVDSTLKIQPAKLEDSAVYLCASSLDLTVSYEQYFGPGTRLTVT.

The chain is built from TRBV3-1 and TRBJ2-3; no DNA is available, so the TRBD2 call from TCRdb remains unchecked. The germline V gene has CDR1 LGHDT and CDR2 YNNKEL (reference sequence). CDR3 size: 14 residues. The CDR3 reads CASSPTSATDTQYF.

This chain uses TRBV5-1 with TRBJ1-5; TCRdb calls TRBD1, which cannot be checked without DNA. This CDR3 spans 15 amino acids. The germline V gene encodes CDR1 SGHRS and CDR2 YFSETQ. The CDR3 region is CASSLGQTSNQPQHF. The full variable domain, rest sourced from reference TRBV5-1 and TRBJ1-5, is KAGVTQTPRYLIKTRGQQVTLSCSPISGHRSVSWYQQTPGQGLQFLFEYFSETQRNKGNFPGRFSGRQFSNSRSEMNVSTLELGDSALYLCASSLGQTSNQPQHFGDGTRLSIL.

The CDR3 protein is CASSISGFSGEKLFF. The chain combines TRBV19 with TRBJ1-4. The germline CDR1 and CDR2 sequences are LNHDA and SQIVND (reference sequence). CDR3 length: 15 amino acids.